What follows is one TCR beta chain and its context. This CDR3 is built from 16 residues. Germline V gene lookup returns CDR1 GTSNPN and CDR2 SVGIG (reference sequence). The V gene lost 2 bases and the J gene lost 3 bases, with 17 bases spanning the gap. This entry belongs to a study of blood T cell repertoires in COVID-19. Participants were placed into cohorts based on the clinical history they reported. Original processing methods: Cell counts per sample came from amplifying reference gene primers. The assay was immunoSEQ multiplex PCR, and TCRdb's table has in-frame clones only and misses some. V, J and clone size derive from that table, while D and trimming were established from the DNA sequence. Of approximately 300,000 clones listed, roughly 87% are singletons.

This TCR derives from a woman aged 25 to 39 who had recovered from COVID-19. The sample comprised PBMCs or T cells enriched from blood (not recorded which). The J gene is TRBJ2-1, the V gene TRBV30, with a tentative D call TRBD1 (6 bases). Here the CDR3 reads CAWSRGPGTSYNEQFF. The CDR3 DNA reads as TGTGCCTGGAGTCGAGGGCCGGGGACAAGCTACAATGAGCAGTTCTTC.